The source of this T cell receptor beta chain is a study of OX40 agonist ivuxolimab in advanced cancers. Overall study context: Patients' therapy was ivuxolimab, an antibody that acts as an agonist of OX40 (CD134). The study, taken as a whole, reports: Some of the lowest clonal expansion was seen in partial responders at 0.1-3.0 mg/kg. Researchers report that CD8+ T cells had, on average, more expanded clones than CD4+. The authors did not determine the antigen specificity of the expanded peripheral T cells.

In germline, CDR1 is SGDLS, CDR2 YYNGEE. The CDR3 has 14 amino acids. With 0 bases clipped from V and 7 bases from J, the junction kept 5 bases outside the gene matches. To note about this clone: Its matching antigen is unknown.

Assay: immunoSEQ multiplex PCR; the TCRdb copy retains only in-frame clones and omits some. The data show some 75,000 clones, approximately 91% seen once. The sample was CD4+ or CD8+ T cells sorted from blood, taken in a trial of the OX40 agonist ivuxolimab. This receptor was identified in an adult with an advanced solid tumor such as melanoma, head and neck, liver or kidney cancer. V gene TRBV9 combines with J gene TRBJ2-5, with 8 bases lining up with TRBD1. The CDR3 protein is CASSVGGQVGTQYF. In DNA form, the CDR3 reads TGTGCCAGCAGCGTAGGGGGACAGGTCGGGACCCAGTACTTC.